The 25 T cell receptor beta chains reported below all come from one sample, sequenced in a study of regulatory T cells in long-lasting Graves disease. The time point denotes: newly diagnosed GD, antithyroid drugs for less than 3 months. TCR sequences were obtained from RNA taken from PBMCs. Arm-PCR of CDR3 regions and iRepertoire HTBI primers were the basis on which TCR beta libraries were built. TCRdb itself ran the multiplex PCR reads through MiXCR, one entry per CDR3 protein. Of about 530,000 distinct CDR3 sequences listed, approximately 16% are singletons. Another study also made use of these data, one on T cells in Graves' hyperthyroidism and ophthalmopathy.

Source: peripheral blood mononuclear cells (PBMCs), taken at new diagnosis, from a patient treated with antithyroid drugs. The receptors originated from a woman aged 40-60 years with Graves disease.

In this sample, this clonotype turned up many times. This rearrangement joins TRBV18 to TRBJ1-1; D unresolved. Looked up from germline, CDR1 is KGHSH and CDR2 is LQKENI. V lost 2 bases and J lost 1, with 5 bases in between. This CDR3 has 13 amino acids. For the CDR3, the DNA is TGTGCCAGCTCACCAATACAGAACACTGAAGCTTTCTTT. Translating it yields CASSPIQNTEAFF.

This clonotype was seen at least ten times. J is TRBJ1-2 and V is TRBV2; D gene ambiguous. The germline gives CDR1 SNHLY, CDR2 FYNNEI. This CDR3 contains 12 residues. V lost 4 bases and J lost 5, with 8 bases in between. CDR3 sequence: CASSGLSYGYTF. The CDR3 DNA sequence: TGTGCCAGCAGTGGACTCTCTTATGGCTACACCTTC.

The chain is built from TRBV12-5 and TRBJ2-3, with a possible D match to TRBD2 (5 bases). In germline, CDR1 is LGHNT, CDR2 FRNRAP. The V end lost 2 bases, the J end lost 2 bases, and 11 bases lay between the germline ends. The CDR3 length is 15 residues. The CDR3 loop is CASGLSAGFTDTQYF. For the CDR3, the DNA is TGTGCTAGTGGTTTGTCGGCGGGTTTCACAGATACGCAGTATTTT.

The chain carries TRBV12-3 or TRBV12-4 and TRBJ2-7; D may match TRBD1 or TRBD2 (5 bases each). The V and J ends lost 5 bases and 5 bases respectively, with 16 bases between them. This CDR3 spans 14 amino acids. CDR3 nucleotide sequence: TGTGCCAGCAGTCTGGGGACGGCCCCTAACGAGCAGTACTTC. Its translation is CASSLGTAPNEQYF.

This clonotype was detected only a few times. The V call is TRBV29-1, the J call TRBJ2-7, with a weak D call TRBD2 (6 bases). The CDR3 covers 12 residues. Looked up from germline, CDR1 is SQVTM and CDR2 is ANQGSEA. CDR3 in amino acids: CRYGSHPYEQYF. The CDR3 nucleotides are TGCAGGTACGGGAGCCACCCGTACGAGCAGTACTTC.

The gene calls are TRBV12-3 or TRBV12-4 and TRBJ2-4; 14 bases are a match to TRBD2. The CDR3 runs 18 residues. Trimming cost V 5 bases and J 0 bases; bases outside gene matches: 6. CDR3 sequence (DNA): TGTGCCAGCAGTAGACTAGCGGGAGGGACACTAGCCAAAAACATTCAGTACTTC. Amino acid sequence: CASSRLAGGTLAKNIQYF.

Ten or more counts support this clonotype. The chain recombines TRBV18 with TRBJ2-1; TRBD2 matches 9 bases. Germline V gene data show CDR1 as KGHSH and CDR2 as LQKENI. V lost 3 bases, J lost 9 bases, and 9 bases stayed unmatched. The CDR3 spans 15 residues. The CDR3 nucleotides are TGTGCCAGCTCACCCCAGGGGACTAGCTATGGTGAGCAGTTCTTC. This codes for CASSPQGTSYGEQFF.

This chain joins TRBV10-2 and TRBJ2-4; D gene ambiguous. V shed 6 bases and J shed 0 bases, with 3 bases lying between them. This CDR3 has 12 amino acids. The germline CDR1 and CDR2 sequences are WSHSY and SAAADI. The CDR3 spells CASRVAKNIQYF. CDR3 in DNA: TGCGCCAGCAGGGTAGCCAAAAACATTCAGTACTTC.

CDR3: CASSAGTSNSPLHF. In DNA form, the CDR3 reads TGTGCCAGTAGCGCCGGGACAAGTAATTCACCCCTCCACTTT. This chain connects TRBV19 to TRBJ1-6; D might be TRBD1 (6 bases). This CDR3 region has 14 residues. The germline V and J ends were trimmed by 6 bases and 6 bases, with 12 bases remaining between them. The germline gives CDR1 LNHDA, CDR2 SQIVND (reference sequence).

This clonotype was detected ten times or more. This chain uses TRBV10-3 with TRBJ1-2, with D unresolved. The CDR3 length is 12 residues. The V and J ends lost 8 bases and 1 base respectively, with 8 bases between them. Germline V gene lookup returns CDR1 ENHRY and CDR2 SYGVKD. CDR3 in DNA: TGTGCCATCGCGGGATTTAACTATGGCTACACCTTC. Translated: CAIAGFNYGYTF.

This clonotype was recorded a few times. The rearrangement joins TRBV9 to TRBJ2-2; 7 bases agree with TRBD1. Germline assignment: CDR1 SGDLS and CDR2 YYNGEE. Trimming at V came to 5 bases and at J to 1 base, leaving 5 bases not matched to a gene. The CDR3 extends over 15 amino acids. The CDR3 region is CASRAYRGNTGELFF. The CDR3 nucleotides read TGTGCCAGCAGGGCCTACAGGGGGAACACCGGGGAGCTGTTTTTT.

This chain connects TRBV20-1 to TRBJ1-3, with D uncertain. Germline V CDR1 and CDR2: DFQATT, SNEGSKA (reference sequence). Trimming shortened V by 3 bases and J by 7 bases, and 19 bases separated the two germline ends. This CDR3 is built from 15 residues. This CDR3 reads CSARRVGWNRNTIYF. In DNA form, the CDR3 reads TGCAGTGCTAGGCGCGTAGGATGGAATCGGAACACCATATATTTT.

There are many counts of this clonotype. The chain's CDR3 is CASSRGGDYEQYF. The CDR3, as DNA: TGTGCCAGCAGCCGCGGGGGGGACTACGAGCAGTACTTC. V usage is TRBV3-1 and J usage is TRBJ2-7, with 9 bases lining up with TRBD2. The CDR3 sequence is 13 residues long. V gave up 4 bases and J gave up 3 bases; unmatched junction bases: 1. Germline assignment: CDR1 LGHDT and CDR2 YNNKEL (reference sequence).

This clonotype showed up many times. V gene TRBV27 combines with J gene TRBJ2-1; 15 bases are shared with TRBD2. CDR1 is MNHEY, CDR2 SMNVEV, per germline (reference sequence). With 4 bases clipped from V and 7 bases from J, the junction kept 2 bases outside the gene matches. The CDR3 runs 15 residues. The CDR3 reads CASSSGTSGGNEQFF. CDR3 coding DNA: TGTGCCAGCAGTTCCGGGACTAGCGGGGGGAATGAGCAGTTCTTC.

This clonotype was recorded at least ten times. The chain couples TRBV11-2 to TRBJ1-4, with D unresolved. The CDR3 length is 15 residues. V lost 1 base and J lost 3, with 9 bases in between. CDR1 is SGHAT, CDR2 FQNNGV, per germline. The CDR3 region is CASSLAGAANEKLFF. The CDR3 region has the DNA TGTGCCAGCAGCTTAGCGGGCGCGGCTAATGAAAAACTGTTTTTT.

There are a few counts of this clonotype. The chain combines TRBV4-1 with TRBJ1-6; no definite D call. Germline V gives CDR1 MGHRA, CDR2 YSYEKL. The CDR3 length is 15 residues. V was clipped by 1 base and J by 7 bases, with 11 bases between them. The DNA for the CDR3 is TGCGCCAGCAGCCAAGCCGGCGCCCTCAATTCACCCCTCCACTTT. Protein sequence: CASSQAGALNSPLHF.

Many counts were recorded for this clonotype. This sequence joins TRBV11-1 and TRBJ2-6; D unresolved. Trimming pared 6 bases from V and 2 bases from J, leaving 8 bases between. CDR3 length equals 14 residues. The germline gives CDR1 SGHAT, CDR2 FQDESV (reference sequence). The CDR3 sequence: CASRPRAGANVLTF. The CDR3 nucleotides are TGTGCCAGCAGACCCAGAGCTGGGGCCAACGTCCTGACTTTC.

This clonotype was detected many times. The chain carries TRBV2 and TRBJ1-4; 11 nucleotides align to TRBD1. Germline values: CDR1 SNHLY, CDR2 FYNNEI. CDR3 length: 14 amino acids. V lost 6 bases to trimming and J lost 7 bases; unmatched junction nucleotides: 4. Here the CDR3 reads CASSGQGAGEKLFF. In DNA form, the CDR3 reads TGTGCCAGCAGCGGACAGGGGGCCGGTGAAAAACTGTTTTTT. Based on the CDR3 plus reference TRBV2 and TRBJ1-4, the full variable domain is EPEVTQTPSHQVTQMGQEVILRCVPISNHLYFYWYRQILGQKVEFLVSFYNNEISEKSEIFDDQFSVERPDGSNFTLKIRSTKLEDSAMYFCASSGQGAGEKLFFGSGTQLSVL.

The sample holds a few counts of this clonotype. V and J are TRBV9 and TRBJ1-1, with a weak D call TRBD1 (6 bases). There are 18 residues in the CDR3. Germline-derived CDR1 and CDR2 are SGDLS and YYNGEE. V lost 1 base, J lost 0 bases, and 19 bases lay in between. As DNA, the CDR3 is TGTGCCAGCAGCGTACAGGATACAACGGGACACCTGAACACTGAAGCTTTCTTT. It specifies CASSVQDTTGHLNTEAFF.

This clonotype occurred a few times. The chain uses TRBV12-3 or TRBV12-4 and TRBJ2-5; 9 bases agree with TRBD1. With V trimmed by 5 bases and J by 2 bases, 9 bases remained unmatched. This CDR3 has 16 amino acids. As DNA, the CDR3 is TGTGCCAGCAGTCTGAGGGGACAGGGCGCACAAGAGACCCAGTACTTC. As protein: CASSLRGQGAQETQYF.

Only a few counts were recorded for this clonotype. The chain recombines TRBV5-1 with TRBJ2-5, with TRBD1 matching 7 bases. Per germline, CDR1 SGHRS and CDR2 YFSETQ. The V and J ends lost 9 bases and 0 bases, in that order; junction bases with no gene match: 2. This CDR3 contains 12 residues. The CDR3 is CATGQDQETQYF. In DNA, the CDR3 is TGCGCCACCGGACAGGACCAAGAGACCCAGTACTTC. The variable domain in full, with the rest retrieved from reference TRBV5-1 and TRBJ2-5, is KAGVTQTPRYLIKTRGQQVTLSCSPISGHRSVSWYQQTPGQGLQFLFEYFSETQRNKGNFPGRFSGRQFSNSRSEMNVSTLELGDSALYLCATGQDQETQYFGPGTRLLVL.

This clonotype was detected only a few times. V gene TRBV20-1 combines with J gene TRBJ1-2; D is undetermined. CDR3 length equals 13 residues. Trimming left V 1 base short and J 6 bases short, with 12 bases between. CDR1 and CDR2 (germline): DFQATT, SNEGSKA (reference sequence). The CDR3 spells CSARGVVGHGYTF. CDR3 in DNA: TGCAGTGCTAGAGGGGTAGTGGGCCATGGCTACACCTTC.

This clonotype was picked up a small number of times. V gene TRBV7-9 combines with J gene TRBJ1-1, with D tentatively TRBD1 (6 bases). There are 15 residues in the CDR3. CDR1 is SEHNR, CDR2 FQNEAQ, per germline (reference sequence). Trimming took off 4 bases at V and 2 bases at J, with 14 bases between the two ends. The CDR3 is CASSYLTGYNTEAFF. The CDR3 DNA is TGTGCCAGCAGCTATCTAACAGGGTACAACACTGAAGCTTTCTTT. Supplemented by reference TRBV7-9 and TRBJ1-1, the full variable domain reads DTGVSQNPRHKITKRGQNVTFRCDPISEHNRLYWYRQTLGQGPEFLTYFQNEAQLEKSRLLSDRFSAERPKGSFSTLEIQRTEQGDSAMYLCASSYLTGYNTEAFFGQGTRLTVV.

The chain recombines TRBV20-1 with TRBJ2-1; either TRBD1 or TRBD2 may fit D (5 bases each). The germline CDR1 and CDR2 sequences are DFQATT and SNEGSKA (reference sequence). The CDR3 runs 13 residues. Trimming removed 5 bases from V and 8 bases from J, with 16 bases in between. In nucleotides, the CDR3 is TGCAGTGCTGTCCCCTGGGGGTACGATGAGCAGTTCTTC. Amino acids: CSAVPWGYDEQFF.

This clonotype has more than one count but fewer than ten. The chain joins TRBV15 to TRBJ1-1; D is uncertain. Germline assignment: CDR1 LNHNV and CDR2 YYDKDF (reference sequence). Trimming removed 0 bases at V and 0 bases at J, with 8 bases between. This CDR3 spans 15 amino acids. The CDR3 here is CATSRDGGLNTEAFF. The CDR3 DNA reads as TGTGCCACCAGCAGAGATGGCGGCCTGAACACTGAAGCTTTCTTT.